The source of this T cell receptor beta chain is a study of Ad26.COV2.S vaccination and SARS-CoV-2 variants. Study information: Enrolled in COV1001, the donor was in the Ad26.COV2.S trial arm, which received the vaccine.

Sequencing was performed with immunoSEQ multiplex PCR; in TCRdb, only in-frame clones are kept and a portion is missing. The sample holds some 300,000 clones; 70% to 90% are singletons and the top ten take 2% to 2.5%. CDR3 length equals 15 residues. CDR1 and CDR2 from the germline V gene are MNHEY and SVGAGI. With 6 bases removed from V and 1 base from J, the gap between germline ends came to 13 bases. Notes on this clone: Its antigen remains unknown.

Treatment reported: over 15 received Ad26.COV2.S at low or high dose, single or two shots; about 5 received placebo; per-sample allocation not given. On day 63 after the first injection, vaccine and placebo recipients gave samples. The study, taken as a whole, reports: Similar non-spike TCR breadth was observed in recipients of vaccine and of placebo.

This TCR derives from a person between 18 and 65 years old who received the Ad26.COV2.S COVID-19 vaccine or a placebo. Source: peripheral blood, taken in a trial of Ad26.COV2.S vaccine versus placebo. The chain employs TRBV6-5 and TRBJ1-5; D gene ambiguous. The CDR3 DNA follows: TGTGCCAGCAGCCCCGCCTCCGACAGCAATCAGCCCCAGCATTTT. Protein product: CASSPASDSNQPQHF.